The clone carrying this T cell receptor (beta chain) has just a few counts. This sample is part of a study of early T cells in non-severe SARS-CoV-2 infection. cDNA molecules, individually, were tagged with unique molecular identifiers. Using its own MiXCR run on the 5' RACE reads, TCRdb lists one record per CDR3 protein. The table records about 56,000 distinct CDR3 sequences, less than 15% of them present only once. Germline assignment: CDR1 MNHNS and CDR2 SASEGT. This CDR3 spans 16 amino acids. With 6 bases clipped from V and 2 bases from J, the junction kept 7 bases outside the gene matches. J is TRBJ1-3 and V is TRBV6-1; TRBD1 agrees at 10 bases. The sequence was collected from an adult who was a healthcare worker with PCR-confirmed SARS-CoV-2 infection or an uninfected control (not recorded which). Here the sequenced sample was whole blood, taken at baseline. The CDR3: CASRPSGTGAGNTIYF. The DNA of the CDR3 is TGTGCCAGCAGACCTTCCGGGACAGGGGCTGGAAACACCATATATTTT.